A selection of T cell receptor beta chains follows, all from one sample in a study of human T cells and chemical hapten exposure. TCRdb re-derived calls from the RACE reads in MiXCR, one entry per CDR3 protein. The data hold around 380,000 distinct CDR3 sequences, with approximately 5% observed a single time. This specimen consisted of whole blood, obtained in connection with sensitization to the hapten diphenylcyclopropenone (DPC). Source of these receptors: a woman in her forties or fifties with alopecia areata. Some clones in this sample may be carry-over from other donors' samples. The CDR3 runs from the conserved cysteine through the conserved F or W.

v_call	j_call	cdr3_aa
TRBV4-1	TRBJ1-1	CASSQETLNTEAFF
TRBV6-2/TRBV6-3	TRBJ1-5	CASGEGWGPQHF
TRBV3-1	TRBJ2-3	CASSQGLAGYTDTQYF
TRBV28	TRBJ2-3	CASTAASTDTQYF
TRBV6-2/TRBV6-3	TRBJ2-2	CASRPLGTGRGTGELFF
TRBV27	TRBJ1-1	CASKLTGGYAEAFF
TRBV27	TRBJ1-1	CASSLVRIGSNTEAFF
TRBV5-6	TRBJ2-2	CASREKGITGELFF
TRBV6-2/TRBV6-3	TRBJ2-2	CASQALKTGELFF
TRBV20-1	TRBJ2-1	CSAPVASSSYNEQFF
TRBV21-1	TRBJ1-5	CASIVREIKEDYSNQPQHF
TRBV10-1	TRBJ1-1	CASSESRFGVYAFF
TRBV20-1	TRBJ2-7	CSAARGDRSYEQYF
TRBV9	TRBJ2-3	CASSVPRQGASPDTQYF
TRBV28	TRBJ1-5	CASITLDAGSAQPQHF
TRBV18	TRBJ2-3	CASSPWGTDTQYF
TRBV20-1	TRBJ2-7	CSASEIKHYEQYF
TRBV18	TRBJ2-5	CASKRMEGETQYF
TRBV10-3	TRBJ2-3	CAISFITSGSTDTQYF
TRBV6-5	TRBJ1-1	CASSTGRNTEAFF
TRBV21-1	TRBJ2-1	CASSKEASGITEQFF
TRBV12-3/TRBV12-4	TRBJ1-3	CASTNSGNTIYF
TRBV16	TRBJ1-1	CASSQSQENTEAFF
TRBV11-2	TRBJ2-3	CASATSVPPGHTQYF